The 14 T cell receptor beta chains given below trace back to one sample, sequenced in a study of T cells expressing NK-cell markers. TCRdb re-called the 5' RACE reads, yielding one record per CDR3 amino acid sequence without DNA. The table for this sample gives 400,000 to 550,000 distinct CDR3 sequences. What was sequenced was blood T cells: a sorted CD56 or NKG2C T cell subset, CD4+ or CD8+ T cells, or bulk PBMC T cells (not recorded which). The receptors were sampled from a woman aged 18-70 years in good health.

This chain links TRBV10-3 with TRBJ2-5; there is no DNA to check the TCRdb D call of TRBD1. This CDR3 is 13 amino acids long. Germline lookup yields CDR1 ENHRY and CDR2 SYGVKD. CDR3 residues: CAISPIRGETQYF.

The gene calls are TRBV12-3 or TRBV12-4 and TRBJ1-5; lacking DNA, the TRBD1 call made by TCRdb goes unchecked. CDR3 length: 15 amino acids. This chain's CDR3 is CASSTGTGGNQPQHF.

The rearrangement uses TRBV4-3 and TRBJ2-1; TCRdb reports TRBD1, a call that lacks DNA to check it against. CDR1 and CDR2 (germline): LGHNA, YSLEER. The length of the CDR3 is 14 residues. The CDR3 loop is CASSHPDSSNEQFF.

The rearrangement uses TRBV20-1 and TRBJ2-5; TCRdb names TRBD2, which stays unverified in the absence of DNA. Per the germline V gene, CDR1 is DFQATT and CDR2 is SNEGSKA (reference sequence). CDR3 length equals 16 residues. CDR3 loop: CSARLAGGRGQETQYF.

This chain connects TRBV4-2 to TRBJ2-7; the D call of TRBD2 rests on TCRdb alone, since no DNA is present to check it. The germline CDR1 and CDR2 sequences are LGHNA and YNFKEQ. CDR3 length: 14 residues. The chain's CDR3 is CASSVAGQPYEQYF.

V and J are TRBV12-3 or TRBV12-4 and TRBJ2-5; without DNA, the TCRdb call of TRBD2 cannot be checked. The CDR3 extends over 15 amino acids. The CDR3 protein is CASSSWGTEGETQYF.

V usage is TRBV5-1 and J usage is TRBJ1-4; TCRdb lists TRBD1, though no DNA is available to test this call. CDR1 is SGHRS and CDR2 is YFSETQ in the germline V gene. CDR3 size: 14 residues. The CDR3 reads CASSGRTRNEKLFF.

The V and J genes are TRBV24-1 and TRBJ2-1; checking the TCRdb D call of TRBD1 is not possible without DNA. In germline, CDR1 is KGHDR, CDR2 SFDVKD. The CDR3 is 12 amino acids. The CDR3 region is CATRDPGNEQFF.

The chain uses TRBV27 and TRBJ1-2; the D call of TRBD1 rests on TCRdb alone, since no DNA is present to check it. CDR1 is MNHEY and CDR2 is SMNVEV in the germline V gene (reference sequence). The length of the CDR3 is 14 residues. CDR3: CASTAQRGNYGYTF.

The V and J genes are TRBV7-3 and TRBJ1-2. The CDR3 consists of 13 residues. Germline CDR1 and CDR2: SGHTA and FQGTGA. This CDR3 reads CASSGGEDYGYTF. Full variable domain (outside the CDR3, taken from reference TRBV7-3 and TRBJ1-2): GAGVSQTPSNKVTEKGKYVELRCDPISGHTALYWYRQSLGQGPEFLIYFQGTGAADDSGLPNDRFFAVRPEGSVSTLKIQRTERGDSAVYLCASSGGEDYGYTFGSGTRLTVV.

The chain's CDR3 is CASHPGRLANSGNTIYF. This chain connects TRBV19 to TRBJ1-3; TCRdb calls TRBD1, which cannot be checked without DNA. From germline, CDR1 is LNHDA and CDR2 SQIVND (reference sequence). The CDR3 covers 17 residues.

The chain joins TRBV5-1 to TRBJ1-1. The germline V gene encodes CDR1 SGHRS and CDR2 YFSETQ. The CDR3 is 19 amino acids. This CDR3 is CASSLATRGSSTLNTEAFF.

This chain's CDR3 is CASSPGVPQGEAFF. The V call is TRBV3-1, the J call TRBJ1-1. The CDR3 extends over 14 amino acids. The germline V gene has CDR1 LGHDT and CDR2 YNNKEL (reference sequence). Using reference TRBV3-1 and TRBJ1-1 for the parts outside the CDR3, the full variable domain is DTAVSQTPKYLVTQMGNDKSIKCEQNLGHDTMYWYKQDSKKFLKIMFSYNNKELIINETVPNRFSPKSPDKAHLNLHINSLELGDSAVYFCASSPGVPQGEAFFGQGTRLTVV.

The CDR3 sequence: CASSFGAGYNEQFF. The chain is built from TRBV7-6 and TRBJ2-1; absent DNA, TCRdb's TRBD1 call cannot be checked. CDR1 is SGHVS, CDR2 FNYEAQ, per germline. This CDR3 has 14 residues.